This T cell receptor beta chain came from a study of T cells in Graves' hyperthyroidism and ophthalmopathy. At the level of the study: Staff took peripheral blood when the initial diagnosis was made, before any treatment began.

This clonotype was detected only once. Its cognate antigen is unknown. An end of the junction differs from the germline gene, which may be a read error. Patients were excluded because of uncontrolled infection, other autoimmune disease, pregnancy or lactation. Sampled blood dates from first hyperthyroidism diagnosis, and it precedes any ophthalmopathy symptoms. CDR1 KGHSH and CDR2 LQKENI come from the germline V gene. This CDR3 spans 14 amino acids. Whole-study findings and limits: Ophthalmopathy was told apart from stable hyperthyroidism by a 13 V-J model.

Amplification yielded TCR beta CDR3 regions, with RNA transcripts as the source. The HTBI primer set served for first-round RT-PCR of the TCR CDR3. Each CDR3 protein gets one entry after TCRdb re-called the multiplex PCR reads with MiXCR. Of under 750,000 distinct CDR3 sequences in the sample, around 19% were seen once. The receptor comes from a woman aged 50 to 60 with Graves' hyperthyroidism that later progressed to Graves' ophthalmopathy. Sequences were obtained from blood. This chain joins TRBV18 and TRBJ1-1; D uncertain. CDR3 region: CVSSKKEGMAEAFF. The CDR3 DNA reads TGTGTCAGCTCAAAAAAGGAGGGCATGGCTGAAGCTTTCTTT.